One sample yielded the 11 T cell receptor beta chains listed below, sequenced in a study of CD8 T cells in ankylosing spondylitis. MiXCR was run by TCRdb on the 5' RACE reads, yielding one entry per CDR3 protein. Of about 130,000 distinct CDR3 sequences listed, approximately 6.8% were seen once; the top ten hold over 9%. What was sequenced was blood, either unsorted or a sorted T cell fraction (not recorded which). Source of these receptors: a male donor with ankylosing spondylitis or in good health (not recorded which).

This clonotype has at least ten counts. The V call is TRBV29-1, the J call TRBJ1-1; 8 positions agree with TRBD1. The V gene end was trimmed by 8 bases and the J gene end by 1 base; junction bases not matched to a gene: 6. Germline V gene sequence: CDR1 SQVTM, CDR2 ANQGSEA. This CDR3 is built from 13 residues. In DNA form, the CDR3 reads TGCAGCATCCGGACAGGGCGGAACACTGAAGCTTTCTTT. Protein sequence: CSIRTGRNTEAFF.

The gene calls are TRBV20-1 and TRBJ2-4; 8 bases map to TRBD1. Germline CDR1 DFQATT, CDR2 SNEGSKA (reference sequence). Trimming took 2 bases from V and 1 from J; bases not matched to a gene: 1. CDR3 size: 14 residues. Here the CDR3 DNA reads TGCAGTGCTAGAAGGACAGGGGCCAAAAACATTCAGTACTTC. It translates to CSARRTGAKNIQYF.

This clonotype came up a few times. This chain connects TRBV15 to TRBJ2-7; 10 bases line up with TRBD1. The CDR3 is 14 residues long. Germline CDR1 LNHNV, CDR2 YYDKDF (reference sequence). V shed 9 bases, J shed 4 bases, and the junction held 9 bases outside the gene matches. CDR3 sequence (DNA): TGTGCCACTGGGACAGGGGAAAGAAGGTACGAGCAGTACTTC. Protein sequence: CATGTGERRYEQYF. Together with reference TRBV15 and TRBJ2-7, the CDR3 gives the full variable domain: DAMVIQNPRYQVTQFGKPVTLSCSQTLNHNVMYWYQQKSSQAPKLLFHYYDKDFNNEADTPDNFQSRRPNTSFCFLDIRSPGLGDTAMYLCATGTGERRYEQYFGPGTRLTVT.

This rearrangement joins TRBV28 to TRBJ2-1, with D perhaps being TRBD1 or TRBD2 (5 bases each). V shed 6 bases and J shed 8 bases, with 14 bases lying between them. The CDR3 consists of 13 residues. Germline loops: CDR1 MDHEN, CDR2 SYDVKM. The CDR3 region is CASRGTVLDEQFF. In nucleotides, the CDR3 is TGTGCCAGCAGGGGGACGGTTTTGGATGAGCAGTTCTTC.

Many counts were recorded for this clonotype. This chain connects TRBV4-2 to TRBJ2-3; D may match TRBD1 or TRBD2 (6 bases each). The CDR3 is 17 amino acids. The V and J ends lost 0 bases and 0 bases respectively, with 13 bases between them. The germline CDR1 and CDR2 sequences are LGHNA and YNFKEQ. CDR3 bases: TGTGCCAGCAGCCAAGAAGGCTCCGGGGGCAGCACAGATACGCAGTATTTT. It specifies CASSQEGSGGSTDTQYF.

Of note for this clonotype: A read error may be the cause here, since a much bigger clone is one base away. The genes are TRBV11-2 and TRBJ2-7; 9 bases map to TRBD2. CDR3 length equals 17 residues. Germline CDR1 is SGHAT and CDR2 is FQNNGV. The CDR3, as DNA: TGTGCCAGCAGCTTAGATCTTTGGCGGGAGGGCGGGTACGAGCAGTGCTTC. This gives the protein CASSLDLWREGGYEQCF.

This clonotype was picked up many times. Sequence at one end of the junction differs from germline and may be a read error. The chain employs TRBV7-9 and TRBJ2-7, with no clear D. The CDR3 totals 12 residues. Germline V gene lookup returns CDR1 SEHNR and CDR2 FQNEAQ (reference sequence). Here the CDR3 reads CASSLGFGAVHF. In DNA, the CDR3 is TGTGCCAGCAGCTTAGGTTTCGGAGCCGTTCATTTC.

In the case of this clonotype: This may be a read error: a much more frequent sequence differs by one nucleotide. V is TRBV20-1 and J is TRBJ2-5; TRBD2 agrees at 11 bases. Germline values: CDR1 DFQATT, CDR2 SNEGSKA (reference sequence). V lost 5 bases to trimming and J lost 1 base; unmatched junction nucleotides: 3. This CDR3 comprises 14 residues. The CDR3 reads CSAGGLAAQETQYF. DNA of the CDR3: TGCAGTGCTGGGGGACTAGCGGCCCAAGAGACCCAGTACTTC.

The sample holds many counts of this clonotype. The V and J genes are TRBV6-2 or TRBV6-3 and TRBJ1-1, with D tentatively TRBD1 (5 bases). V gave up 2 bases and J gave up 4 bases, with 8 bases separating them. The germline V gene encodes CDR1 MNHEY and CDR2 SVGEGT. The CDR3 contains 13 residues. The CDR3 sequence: CASSYGTPTEAFF. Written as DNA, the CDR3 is TGTGCCAGCAGTTACGGGACTCCCACTGAAGCTTTCTTT.

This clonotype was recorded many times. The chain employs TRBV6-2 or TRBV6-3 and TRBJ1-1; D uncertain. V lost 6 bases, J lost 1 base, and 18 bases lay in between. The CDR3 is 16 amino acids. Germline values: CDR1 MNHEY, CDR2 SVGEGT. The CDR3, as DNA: TGTGCCAGCAGACCTCCGACCGGGAGGGAGAACACTGAAGCTTTCTTT. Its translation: CASRPPTGRENTEAFF.

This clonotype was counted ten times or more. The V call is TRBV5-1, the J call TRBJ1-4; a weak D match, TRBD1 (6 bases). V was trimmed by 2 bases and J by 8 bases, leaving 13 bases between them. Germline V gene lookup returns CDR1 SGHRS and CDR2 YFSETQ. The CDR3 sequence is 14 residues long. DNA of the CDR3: TGCGCCAGCAGCTTAGGACAGCTTTCCGAAAAACTGTTTTTT. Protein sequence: CASSLGQLSEKLFF.